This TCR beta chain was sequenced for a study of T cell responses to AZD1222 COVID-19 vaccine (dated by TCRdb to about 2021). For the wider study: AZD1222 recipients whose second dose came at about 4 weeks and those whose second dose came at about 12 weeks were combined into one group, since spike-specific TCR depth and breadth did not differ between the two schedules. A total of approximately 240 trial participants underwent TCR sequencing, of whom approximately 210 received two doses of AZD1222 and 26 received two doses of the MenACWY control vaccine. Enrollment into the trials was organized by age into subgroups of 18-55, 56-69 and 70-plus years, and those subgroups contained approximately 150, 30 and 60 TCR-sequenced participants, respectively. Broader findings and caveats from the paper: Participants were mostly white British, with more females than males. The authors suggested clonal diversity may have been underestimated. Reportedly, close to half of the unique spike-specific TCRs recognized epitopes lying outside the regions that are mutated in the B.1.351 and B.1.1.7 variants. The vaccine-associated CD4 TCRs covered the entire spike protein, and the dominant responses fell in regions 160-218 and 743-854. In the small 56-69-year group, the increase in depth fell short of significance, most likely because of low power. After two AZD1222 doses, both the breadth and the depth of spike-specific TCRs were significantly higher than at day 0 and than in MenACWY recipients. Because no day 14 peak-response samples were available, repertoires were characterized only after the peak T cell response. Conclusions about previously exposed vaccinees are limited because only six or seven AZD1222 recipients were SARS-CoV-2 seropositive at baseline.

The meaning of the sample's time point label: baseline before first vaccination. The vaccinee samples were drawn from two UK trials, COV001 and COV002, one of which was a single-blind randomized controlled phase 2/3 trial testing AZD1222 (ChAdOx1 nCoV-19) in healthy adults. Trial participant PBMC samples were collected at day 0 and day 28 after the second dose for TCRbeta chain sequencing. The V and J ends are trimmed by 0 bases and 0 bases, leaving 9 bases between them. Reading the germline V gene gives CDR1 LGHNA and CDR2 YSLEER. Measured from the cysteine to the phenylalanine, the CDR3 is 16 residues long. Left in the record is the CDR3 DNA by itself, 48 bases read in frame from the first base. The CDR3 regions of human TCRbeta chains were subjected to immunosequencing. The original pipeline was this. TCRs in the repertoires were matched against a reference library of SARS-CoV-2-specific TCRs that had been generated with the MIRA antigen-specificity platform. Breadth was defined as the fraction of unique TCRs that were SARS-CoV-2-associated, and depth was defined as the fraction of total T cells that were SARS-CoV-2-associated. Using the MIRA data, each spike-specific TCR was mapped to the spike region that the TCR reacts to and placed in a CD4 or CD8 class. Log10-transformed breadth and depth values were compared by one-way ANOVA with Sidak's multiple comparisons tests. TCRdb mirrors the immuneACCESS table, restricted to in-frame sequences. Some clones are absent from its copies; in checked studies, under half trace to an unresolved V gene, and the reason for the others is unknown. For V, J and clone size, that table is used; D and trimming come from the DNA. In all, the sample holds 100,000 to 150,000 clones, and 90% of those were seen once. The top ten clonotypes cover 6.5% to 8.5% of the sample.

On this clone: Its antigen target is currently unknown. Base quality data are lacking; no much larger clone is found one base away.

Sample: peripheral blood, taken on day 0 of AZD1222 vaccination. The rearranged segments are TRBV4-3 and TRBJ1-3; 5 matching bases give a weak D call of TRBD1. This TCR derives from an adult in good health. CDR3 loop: CASSQDTTVSGNTIYF. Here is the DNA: TGCGCCAGCAGCCAAGATACGACAGTCTCTGGAAACACCATATATTTT.